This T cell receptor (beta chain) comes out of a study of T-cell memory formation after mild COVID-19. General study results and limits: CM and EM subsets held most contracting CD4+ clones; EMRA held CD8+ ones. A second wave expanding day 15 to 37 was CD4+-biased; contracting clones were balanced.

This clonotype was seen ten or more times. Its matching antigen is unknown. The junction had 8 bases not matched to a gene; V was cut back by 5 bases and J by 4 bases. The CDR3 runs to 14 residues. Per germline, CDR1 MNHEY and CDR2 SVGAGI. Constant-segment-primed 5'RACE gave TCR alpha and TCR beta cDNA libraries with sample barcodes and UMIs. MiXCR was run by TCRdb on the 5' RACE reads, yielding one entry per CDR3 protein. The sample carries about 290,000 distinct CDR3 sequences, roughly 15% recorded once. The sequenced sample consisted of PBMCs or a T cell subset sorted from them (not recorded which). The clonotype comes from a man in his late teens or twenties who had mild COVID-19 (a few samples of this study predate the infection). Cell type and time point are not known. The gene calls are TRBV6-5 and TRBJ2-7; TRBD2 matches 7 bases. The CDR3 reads CASSKSGKPYEQYF. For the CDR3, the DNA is TGTGCCAGCAGTAAAAGCGGGAAACCGTACGAGCAGTACTTC.